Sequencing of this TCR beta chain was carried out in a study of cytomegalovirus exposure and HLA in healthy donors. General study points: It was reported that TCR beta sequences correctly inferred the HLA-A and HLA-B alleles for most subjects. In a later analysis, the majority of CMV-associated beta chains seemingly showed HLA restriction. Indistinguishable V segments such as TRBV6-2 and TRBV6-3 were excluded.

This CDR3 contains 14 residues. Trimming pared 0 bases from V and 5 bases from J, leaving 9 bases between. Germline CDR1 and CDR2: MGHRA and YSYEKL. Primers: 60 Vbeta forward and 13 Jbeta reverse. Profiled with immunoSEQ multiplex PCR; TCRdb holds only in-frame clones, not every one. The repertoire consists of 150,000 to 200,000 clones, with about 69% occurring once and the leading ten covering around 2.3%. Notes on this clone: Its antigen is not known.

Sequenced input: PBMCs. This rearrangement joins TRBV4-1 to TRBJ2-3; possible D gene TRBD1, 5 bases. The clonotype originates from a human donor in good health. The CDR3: CASSQDGRVDTQYF. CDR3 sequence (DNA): TGCGCCAGCAGCCAAGACGGCAGGGTAGATACGCAGTATTTT.